One sample yielded the 10 T cell receptor beta chains listed below, sequenced in a study of cytomegalovirus exposure and HLA in healthy donors. The PCR contained 60 Vbeta and 13 Jbeta primers. Profiled with immunoSEQ multiplex PCR; TCRdb holds only in-frame clones, not every one. The sample has some 75,000 clones; 60% to 85% are singletons. The sequenced sample consisted of PBMCs. These receptor sequences come from a young man in good health and CMV-seropositive.

V is TRBV10-3 and J is TRBJ2-5; the D gene is possibly TRBD2 (6 bases). Germline CDR1 is ENHRY and CDR2 is SYGVKD. V lost 4 bases, J lost 2 bases, and 14 bases lay in between. This CDR3 comprises 15 residues. The CDR3 DNA is TGTGCCATCAGTGTCCGGGGGACGCCGCAAGAGACCCAGTACTTC. Translating it yields CAISVRGTPQETQYF.

The V and J genes are TRBV13 and TRBJ2-7; 8 nucleotides agree with TRBD2. J gave up 6 bases and V 8 bases, and 15 bases lay outside the gene matches. This CDR3 has 15 residues. The germline V gene has CDR1 PRHDT and CDR2 FYEKMQ (reference sequence). CDR3 nucleotides: TGTGCCAGCGTTAATTCGTTTCGGGAGGGTACCGAGCAGTACTTC. This codes for CASVNSFREGTEQYF.

The chain uses TRBV2 and TRBJ2-3; 8 bases are a match to TRBD2. This CDR3 region has 19 residues. Germline V lookup: CDR1 SNHLY, CDR2 FYNNEI. J gave up 8 bases and V 2 bases, and 21 bases lay outside the gene matches. The CDR3: CASSESEGTSGTWRVTQYF. As DNA, the CDR3 is TGTGCCAGCAGTGAATCGGAGGGCACTAGCGGCACCTGGAGGGTTACGCAGTATTTT.

V and J are TRBV7-9 and TRBJ2-7; TRBD1 matches 10 bases. The CDR3 contains 15 residues. Germline V lookup: CDR1 SEHNR, CDR2 FQNEAQ (reference sequence). Trimming at V came to 5 bases and at J to 3 bases, leaving 7 bases not matched to a gene. CDR3 bases: TGTGCCAGCAGCGCTCCCGGGACAGGGGACTACGAGCAGTACTTC. Translating gives CASSAPGTGDYEQYF.

This sequence joins TRBV6-5 and TRBJ2-1, with D possibly being TRBD2 (6 bases). Trimming cost V 5 bases and J 5 bases, with 10 bases left between them. CDR1 is MNHEY, CDR2 SVGAGI, per germline. There are 13 residues in the CDR3. The CDR3 DNA sequence: TGTGCCAGCAGTGCCGGGACTCACAATGAGCAGTTCTTC. Translated: CASSAGTHNEQFF.

This chain joins TRBV6-5 and TRBJ2-7; 12 bases are a match to TRBD2. The CDR3 contains 15 residues. V was pared by 6 bases and J by 4 bases, with 7 bases of the junction left unmatched. The germline CDR1 and CDR2 sequences are MNHEY and SVGAGI. In DNA, the CDR3 is TGTGCCAGCAGGGCCGGGACTAGCGGGTTGTACGAGCAGTACTTC. Translated: CASRAGTSGLYEQYF.

The table lists this clone with a few counts. This chain connects TRBV11-2 to TRBJ2-3; 9 nucleotides line up with TRBD1. The germline V gene has CDR1 SGHAT and CDR2 FQNNGV. V lost 5 bases to trimming and J lost 2 bases; unmatched junction nucleotides: 8. The CDR3 runs 16 residues. This chain's CDR3 is CASSKGTGTITDTQYF. In DNA, the CDR3 is TGTGCCAGCAGCAAGGGGACAGGGACCATCACAGATACGCAGTATTTT.

This chain joins TRBV6-1 and TRBJ2-3; D ambiguous. The CDR3 runs 17 residues. Germline CDR1 and CDR2: MNHNS and SASEGT. V dropped 3 bases and J dropped 0 bases, with 16 bases sitting between them. In DNA form, the CDR3 reads TGTGCCAGCAGTGAGGATCGGAGAAGGTGGAGCACAGATACGCAGTATTTT. It codes for CASSEDRRRWSTDTQYF.

Remarks on this clone: An end of the junction differs from the germline gene, which may be a read error. The chain joins TRBV7-8 to TRBJ2-3; D perhaps matches TRBD2 (8 bases). The CDR3 is 15 residues long. The germline V gene has CDR1 SGHVS and CDR2 FQNEAQ. CDR3 region: CASSLAPGGDSYPHF. The CDR3 DNA follows: TGTGCCAGCAGCTTAGCGCCGGGGGGGGACAGCTATCCCCATTTT.

The chain has TRBV15 and TRBJ2-7, with D possibly being TRBD2 (6 bases). Per the germline V gene, CDR1 is LNHNV and CDR2 is YYDKDF (reference sequence). The CDR3 runs to 14 residues. With 0 bases removed from V and 7 bases from J, the gap between germline ends came to 13 bases. The CDR3 nucleotides are TGTGCCACCAGCAGAGATCAGTGGGGGAGGGAGCAGTACTTC. Translating gives CATSRDQWGREQYF.